The source of this T cell receptor beta chain is a study of blood T cell repertoires in COVID-19. In the study overall: The United States, Italy and Spain were the sources of the acute and convalescent COVID-19 samples. PBMCs, B-cell-depleted T cells, or T cells provided the cDNA or gDNA that made up the material.

Original handling: Scientists estimated how many nucleated cells there were by amplifying reference gene primers. Repertoires were generated with immunoSEQ multiplex PCR, while TCRdb's copy carries only in-frame clones and drops some. The D gene and trimming were derived from the DNA, and the V and J assignments and clone size from that table. The sample includes about 40,000 clones, approximately 90% seen only once; the top ten take roughly 9.3%. This CDR3 spans 15 amino acids. Per germline, CDR1 LGHNA and CDR2 YNFKEQ. The germline V and J ends were trimmed by 0 bases and 2 bases, with 8 bases remaining between them.

The specimen sequenced was peripheral blood. The rearrangement uses TRBV4-2 and TRBJ2-1, with D hard to call. The TCR sequence derives from an elderly woman with active COVID-19. The CDR3 loop is CASSQDLGPYNEQFF. The CDR3 coding sequence is TGTGCCAGCAGCCAAGATTTGGGCCCCTACAATGAGCAGTTCTTC.